This TCR beta chain was profiled in a study of T cells in Graves' hyperthyroidism and ophthalmopathy. Diagnostic decisions used clinical symptoms, serum thyroxine and TRAb, thyroid ultrasound and orbital computed tomography. TCR beta CDR3 region amplification was performed from RNA transcripts. HTBI primers were employed in a first-round RT-PCR of the TCR CDR3. TCRdb called the multiplex PCR reads again in MiXCR, with one record for every CDR3 protein. The sample contains some 350,000 distinct CDR3 sequences, roughly 15% of which appear only once. General study results and limits: Model-based prediction identified ophthalmopathy a median approximately 6.2 months prior to its onset.

There are 13 residues in the CDR3. In germline, CDR1 is SGHAT, CDR2 FQNNGV. Trimming cost V 1 base and J 6 bases, with 6 bases left between them. A note on this clonotype: The antigen remains unidentified.

The receptor was derived from a woman aged 60 to 75 with Graves' ophthalmopathy. The sample was blood. The gene calls are TRBV11-2 and TRBJ2-2; D is uncertain. Here the CDR3 DNA reads TGTGCCAGCAGCTTAGTTGCCTCCGGGGAGCTGTTTTTT. Its translation: CASSLVASGELFF.